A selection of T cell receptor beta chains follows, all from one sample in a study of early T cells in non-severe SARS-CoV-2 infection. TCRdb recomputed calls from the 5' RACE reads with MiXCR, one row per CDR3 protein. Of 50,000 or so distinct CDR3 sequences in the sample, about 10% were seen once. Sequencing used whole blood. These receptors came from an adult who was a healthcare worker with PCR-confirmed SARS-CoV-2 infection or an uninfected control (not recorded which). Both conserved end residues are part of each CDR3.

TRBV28 CASSSHWGDYGYTF
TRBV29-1 CSANDRPASSQFF
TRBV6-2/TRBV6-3 CATGYYRGNNGYTF
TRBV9 CASSVDFPGGTGELFF
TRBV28 CASSLGSTSTDTQYF
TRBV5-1 CASSFPGVTGELFF
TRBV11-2 CASSHSRGGWSPLHF
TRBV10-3 CAISEGGLYTDTQYF
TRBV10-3 CAISEPDSPSYEQYF
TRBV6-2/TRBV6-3 CASSSLVAGNTEAFF
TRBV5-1 CASSAGTGRYNEQFF
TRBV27 CASSYAGDTQYF
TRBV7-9 CASKTGAGYTF
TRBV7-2 CASRPEVAGANEQFF
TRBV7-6 CASSLALGTTAGHEQFF
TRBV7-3 CASSAQGRDSGANVLTF
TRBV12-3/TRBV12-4 CASSPGQGRGEQYF
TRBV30 CAWSVYPSDTQYF
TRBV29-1 CSVSSTSGGPLTDTQYF
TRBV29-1 CSVGRTTFNEQFF
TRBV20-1 CSAQRTSAHEQYF
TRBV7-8 CASSPQAGFAYEQYF
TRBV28 CASSLGGPYEQYF
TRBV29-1 CSVEGRGVDGELFF
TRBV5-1 CASSSGQAEYEQYF
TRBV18 CASSLGQLYSNQPQHF
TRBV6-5 CASSPTGTGKPEQYF
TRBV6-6 CASSYSRGQPQHF
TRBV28 CASGRSARETQYF
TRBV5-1 CASSLAVAGGLKETQYF
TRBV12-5 CASGTQASSTDTQYF
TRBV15 CATSGGVVAQETQYF
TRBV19 CASTPGEATNEKLFF
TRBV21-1 CASSNNWGSGELFF
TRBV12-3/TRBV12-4 CASSLLQGYEQYF
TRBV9 CASSVALAGSSYNEQFF
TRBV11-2 CASTGGESPGELFF
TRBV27 CASSWETGRRANVLTF
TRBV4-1 CASSLKGTEYGYTF
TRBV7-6 CASSLALDYEQYF
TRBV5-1 CASSPGGAGFYNEQFF
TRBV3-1 CASSQDGSLGQPQHF
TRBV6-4 CASSDSGSTDTQYF
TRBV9 CASSVVSGEQYF
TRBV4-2 CASSQDLGGQFASRYNEQFF
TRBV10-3 CAIRGPIYGYTF
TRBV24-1 CATSEVGQGSTGELFF
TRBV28 CASSSPDTQYF
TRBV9 CASSRDFNSYEQYF
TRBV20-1 CSAKTGLPYGYTF
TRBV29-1 CSVEPGQAYGYTF